This T cell receptor (beta chain) is drawn from a study of T cells after yellow fever vaccination. Turning to the study itself: SMART-Seq v4 Ultra Low Input handled preparation of low-cell-number fractions.

Findings and limits, study-wide: Abundant clonotypes (contaminants from the bulk population) could be present in FACS-sorted repertoires. Clones from primary vaccination mostly reappeared after the booster (over 95% CD4, just over 85% CD8).

One entry per CDR3 protein results from TCRdb running MiXCR on the 5' RACE reads. The table includes approximately 250,000 distinct CDR3 sequences, around 5.3% detected once. Comment on this clonotype: Its antigen remains unknown.

The TCR sequence derives from a man between 18 and 29 years old who received the YFV17D yellow fever vaccine. The source was CD4+ T cells sorted from PBMCs, collected on the day of the yellow fever booster vaccination.

CDR3: CASSLGRDTLNSPLHF. DNA of the CDR3: TGTGCCAGCAGTTTGGGCCGGGACACCCTAAATTCACCCCTCCACTTT. The gene calls are TRBV6-5 and TRBJ1-6, with a possible D match to TRBD1 (6 bases). Between the trimmed V and J ends, which lost 4 bases and 7 bases, there was a span of 17 bases. The germline CDR1 and CDR2 sequences are MNHEY and SVGAGI. The CDR3 loop spans 16 amino acids.